The entry below gives a single T cell receptor (beta chain) sequence along with its context. What it binds is not known. The record originates from a study of T cell repertoires in cytomegalovirus infection. Study-level information: CMV infection and matching HLA type were both indicated by public TCR beta signatures. Points from the study as a whole: The ex vivo response showed dominance by HLA-C-restricted CMV-specific TCR beta clonotypes.

Each CDR3 protein gets one entry after TCRdb re-called the reads with MiXCR. The sample shows hundreds of thousands of distinct CDR3 sequences, 24% of them seen only once. There are 15 residues in the CDR3. With 5 bases removed from V and 6 bases from J, the gap between germline ends came to 20 bases. The material sequenced was CD8+ T cells from PBMCs. The chain joins TRBV12-3 or TRBV12-4 to TRBJ2-7; a possible D gene is TRBD1 (6 bases). The receptor was isolated from a human donor in good health (CMV status not recorded). Some clones in this sample may be carry-over from other donors' samples. This CDR3 is CASSPQLQGSLEQYF. CDR3 DNA sequence: TGTGCCAGCAGTCCCCAACTACAGGGTTCCCTCGAGCAGTACTTC.